This TCR beta chain comes out of a study of blood T cell repertoires in COVID-19. In the study's own analysis: Researchers report that nucleated cell counts were estimated from reference gene primer amplification. Clones were sequenced by immunoSEQ multiplex PCR, and TCRdb holds only the in-frame ones, with some missing. That table is the source of V, J and clone size, and D and trimming were worked out from the DNA. Of some 54,000 clones in the sample, about 81% were seen once. The CDR3 is made up of 15 amino acids. Between the trimmed V and J ends, which lost 4 bases and 0 bases, there was a span of 13 bases. The germline V gene has CDR1 SGHAT and CDR2 FQNNGV.

J is TRBJ2-7 and V is TRBV11-2, with a tentative D call TRBD2 (5 bases). The source material was peripheral blood. The clonotype was recovered from a woman at least 80 years old with COVID-19, enrolled during active disease. CDR3 amino acids: CASSYSAATSYEQYF. CDR3 sequence (DNA): TGTGCCAGCAGCTATTCAGCGGCAACCTCCTACGAGCAGTACTTC.